A selection of T cell receptor beta chains follows, all from one sample in a study of T cells in Graves' hyperthyroidism and ophthalmopathy. TCRdb independently ran MiXCR on the multiplex PCR reads; one entry per CDR3 protein. The profile covers hundreds of thousands of distinct CDR3 sequences, with under 15% appearing a single time and around 4.5% taken by the ten largest. Sequenced sample: blood. These receptors were obtained from a woman in her forties with Graves' ophthalmopathy. Each CDR3 is given with its conserved first and last residue. A D gene is named only where the DNA matches it firmly. Where a row states a size, it is once, few, many or the class of an expanded clone; other rows omit it.

NA,TRBJ2-7,TRBV5-1,TRBD1,CASSLEGTGGESYEQYF,TGCGCCAGCAGCTTGGAGGGGACAGGGGGTGAATCCTACGAGCAGTACTTC
many,TRBJ1-5,TRBV6-5,NA,CASSYSGISNQPQHF,TGTGCCAGCAGTTACTCGGGGATTAGCAATCAGCCCCAGCATTTT
many,TRBJ1-1,TRBV5-1,NA,CASSLGRYANTEAFF,TGCGCCAGCAGCTTAGGGAGGTATGCGAACACTGAAGCTTTCTTT
many,TRBJ1-1,TRBV5-1,NA,CASSQNPAGNTEAFF,TGCGCCAGCAGCCAGAACCCCGCGGGGAACACTGAAGCTTTCTTT
many,TRBJ1-2,TRBV10-2,TRBD1,CASSETDRGPVDYGYTF,TGCGCCAGCAGTGAGACCGACAGGGGGCCAGTGGACTATGGCTACACCTTC
NA,TRBJ2-7,TRBV27,NA,CASSSGTGTGFSTPRNEQYF,TGTGCCAGCAGTTCGGGGACCGGGACGGGATTCTCTACGCCCCGAAACGAGCAGTACTTC
many,TRBJ1-1,TRBV9,NA,CASSAQDTEAFF,TGTGCCAGCAGCGCCCAGGACACTGAAGCTTTCTTT
NA,TRBJ1-1,TRBV27,NA,CASSYVGAEAFF,TGTGCCAGCAGTTATGTGGGTGCGGAAGCTTTCTTT
many,TRBJ1-1,TRBV24-1,NA,CATADGTAEAFF,TGTGCCACCGCCGACGGGACCGCTGAAGCTTTCTTT
many,TRBJ2-7,TRBV6-2/TRBV6-3,TRBD2,CASSYSSGSWAEQYF,TGTGCCAGCAGTTACTCTAGCGGGAGCTGGGCCGAGCAGTACTTC
many,TRBJ2-5,TRBV9,NA,CASSVDRSVQETQYF,TGTGCCAGCAGCGTAGATAGGAGTGTCCAAGAGACCCAGTACTTC
many,TRBJ2-7,TRBV7-3,NA,CASSLTPGHIYEQYF,TGTGCCAGCAGCTTAACGCCGGGACACATATACGAGCAGTACTTC
many,TRBJ2-7,TRBV6-5,NA,CASTGYYEQYF,TGTGCCAGCACCGGGTACTACGAGCAGTACTTC
many,TRBJ2-2,TRBV12-3/TRBV12-4,TRBD1,CASRFNRGGTGELFF,TGTGCCAGCAGGTTCAACAGGGGTGGCACCGGGGAGCTGTTTTTT
many,TRBJ2-2,TRBV20-1,NA,CSASSPNTGELFF,TGCAGTGCTAGTTCACCGAACACCGGGGAGCTGTTTTTT
NA,TRBJ2-7,TRBV7-8,TRBD2,CASSLYLGGSYEQYF,TGTGCCAGCAGCTTATACTTGGGGGGGTCCTACGAGCAGTACTTC
many,TRBJ1-1,TRBV7-9,NA,CASSLALGERGEAFF,TGTGCCAGCAGCTTAGCGCTTGGTGAACGAGGTGAAGCTTTCTTT
many,TRBJ2-7,TRBV27,NA,CASSRIGTQYEQYF,TGTGCCAGCAGTCGTATCGGGACCCAATACGAGCAGTACTTC
many,TRBJ2-5,TRBV6-2/TRBV6-3,NA,CASSYLVLMAETQYF,TGTGCCAGCAGTTACCTAGTCCTTATGGCAGAGACCCAGTACTTC
few,TRBJ1-1,TRBV30,NA,CAWSVYEGLNTEAFF,TGTGCCTGGAGTGTTTATGAGGGCCTGAACACTGAAGCTTTCTTT
NA,TRBJ2-7,TRBV4-1,NA,CASSQYSGYEQYF,TGCGCCAGCAGCCAATACAGCGGCTACGAGCAGTACTTC
many,TRBJ1-5,TRBV6-5,NA,CASSYTGRTSDQPQHF,TGTGCCAGCAGTTACACGGGCAGGACGTCGGATCAGCCCCAGCATTTT
many,TRBJ2-5,TRBV28,TRBD2,CASTEGGLAKETQYF,TGTGCCAGCACCGAGGGGGGACTAGCAAAAGAGACCCAGTACTTC
many,TRBJ2-5,TRBV4-2,NA,CASSQRDGGAGTQYF,TGTGCCAGCAGCCAACGGGACGGAGGAGCGGGGACCCAGTACTTC
many,TRBJ1-1,TRBV18,NA,CASSNGLNTEAFF,TGTGCCAGCTCAAACGGACTCAACACTGAAGCTTTCTTT
NA,TRBJ2-5,TRBV11-3,NA,CASSLGDLWYQETQYF,TGTGCCAGCAGCTTAGGCGACCTTTGGTACCAAGAGACCCAGTACTTC
many,TRBJ2-7,TRBV20-1,NA,CSATARTAPYEQYF,TGCAGTGCTACCGCGAGAACCGCGCCCTACGAGCAGTACTTC
many,TRBJ1-1,TRBV19,NA,CASSIGEGFMNTEAFF,TGTGCCAGTAGTATCGGGGAGGGATTCATGAACACTGAAGCTTTCTTT
many,TRBJ2-5,TRBV28,NA,CAITPNGPTREETQYF,TGTGCCATCACCCCGAATGGCCCGACCAGGGAGGAGACCCAGTACTTC
many,TRBJ1-2,TRBV7-2,TRBD1,CASSLGRTGGGGYTF,TGTGCCAGCAGCCTAGGTCGGACAGGGGGGGGAGGCTACACCTTC
NA,TRBJ1-1,TRBV4-1,NA,CASSPGQEPNTEAFF,TGCGCCAGCAGCCCGGGCCAGGAGCCGAACACTGAAGCTTTCTTT
many,TRBJ2-7,TRBV6-5,TRBD2,CASGALAGRLSYEQYF,TGTGCCAGCGGGGCACTAGCGGGCCGCCTTTCCTACGAGCAGTACTTC
many,TRBJ1-2,TRBV12-3/TRBV12-4,TRBD1,CASSRPTGIGYTF,TGTGCCAGCAGCCGACCGACAGGGATCGGCTACACCTTC
NA,TRBJ1-1,TRBV2,NA,CASRRTVSRENTEAFF,TGTGCCAGCAGAAGGACGGTATCCCGGGAGAACACTGAAGCTTTCTTT
many,TRBJ2-7,TRBV28,TRBD1,CASSPGQGVLWEQYF,TGTGCCAGCAGTCCTGGACAGGGGGTACTTTGGGAGCAGTACTTC
many,TRBJ1-5,TRBV6-2/TRBV6-3,NA,CASKNPGVNQPQHF,TGTGCCAGCAAAAATCCAGGGGTTAATCAGCCCCAGCATTTT
NA,TRBJ2-5,TRBV28,TRBD1,CASRWGRTGGQETQYF,TGTGCCAGCAGGTGGGGGCGGACAGGGGGTCAAGAGACCCAGTACTTC
few,TRBJ1-2,TRBV20-1,NA,CSPAGQSNYGYTF,TGCAGTCCCGCCGGACAGTCTAACTATGGCTACACCTTC
many,TRBJ2-7,TRBV12-3/TRBV12-4,NA,CASSPLASAGEQYF,TGTGCCAGCAGTCCCTTGGCTAGCGCCGGCGAGCAGTACTTC
NA,TRBJ2-7,TRBV7-3,TRBD2,CASSSRLAGFSEQYF,TGTGCCAGCAGCAGTCGACTAGCGGGATTCTCCGAGCAGTACTTC
NA,TRBJ1-5,TRBV7-9,NA,CASSFGQPNQPQHF,TGTGCCAGCAGCTTCGGACAGCCGAATCAGCCCCAGCATTTT
NA,TRBJ1-2,TRBV7-8,TRBD1,CASSARDRIYGYTF,TGTGCCAGCAGCGCTCGGGACAGAATCTATGGCTACACCTTC
NA,TRBJ2-2,TRBV6-2/TRBV6-3,NA,CASSYNRDVALNTGELFF,TGTGCCAGCAGTTACAACAGGGATGTGGCCCTGAACACCGGGGAGCTGTTTTTT
NA,TRBJ2-7,TRBV3-1,TRBD2,CASSRTSGEKYEQYF,TGTGCCAGCAGCCGTACTAGCGGGGAGAAGTACGAGCAGTACTTC
NA,TRBJ2-2,TRBV25-1,TRBD2,CASSELAGGTGELFF,TGTGCCAGCAGTGAACTAGCGGGAGGCACCGGGGAGCTGTTTTTT
many,TRBJ1-2,TRBV6-1,NA,CASSENEGAWDGYTF,TGTGCCAGCAGTGAAAATGAAGGAGCCTGGGATGGCTACACCTTC
many,TRBJ2-7,TRBV6-5,TRBD1,CASAGTGGNEQYF,TGTGCCAGCGCCGGGACAGGGGGCAACGAGCAGTACTTC
many,TRBJ2-7,TRBV19,NA,CASSIKVSYEQYF,TGTGCCAGTAGTATCAAGGTCTCCTACGAGCAGTACTTC
many,TRBJ2-7,TRBV5-1,TRBD2,CASSGTSGSTYEQYF,TGCGCCAGCAGCGGGACTAGCGGGAGTACCTACGAGCAGTACTTC
many,TRBJ2-7,TRBV4-2,NA,CASSPTPGFYEQYF,TGTGCCAGCAGCCCCACCCCGGGGTTCTACGAGCAGTACTTC
many,TRBJ1-1,TRBV4-1,TRBD1,CASSFPGQGTTEAFF,TGCGCCAGCAGCTTTCCGGGACAGGGGACCACTGAAGCTTTCTTT
many,TRBJ2-2,TRBV6-1,NA,CASSATNTGELFF,TGTGCCAGCAGTGCAACAAACACCGGGGAGCTGTTTTTT
many,TRBJ2-7,TRBV2,NA,CASSEGTIIYHEQYF,TGTGCCAGCAGTGAAGGGACAATAATCTACCACGAGCAGTACTTC
many,TRBJ1-2,TRBV12-3/TRBV12-4,TRBD1,CAGSSDRFGGYTF,TGTGCCGGCAGTTCGGACAGGTTTGGAGGCTACACCTTC